The 10 T cell receptor beta chains below all came from one sample that was sequenced in a study of post-analysis software for immune sequencing data. These receptors' targets are unknown. Prepared libraries of TCR beta cDNA carried unique molecular identifiers. TCRdb called the PCR reads again in MiXCR, with one record for every CDR3 protein. The table records 700,000 to 900,000 distinct CDR3 sequences, more than 45% of them present only once. Study-wide findings and caveats: About five TRBV segments (TRBV5-6, TRBV5-1 and TRBV20-1 among them) occurred more frequently in patients than in controls.

Sequenced material: blood. The receptors stem from a girl under 18 with multiple sclerosis.

The rearrangement uses TRBV19 and TRBJ1-5; possible D gene TRBD1, 5 bases. Germline CDR1 LNHDA, CDR2 SQIVND (reference sequence). The CDR3 length is 15 residues. Trimming took off 5 bases at V and 6 bases at J, with 17 bases between the two ends. Here the CDR3 reads CASSLAGWGTQPQHF. CDR3 DNA: TGTGCCAGTAGTTTGGCAGGCTGGGGGACTCAGCCCCAGCATTTT.

With respect to this clonotype: Compared with germline, one end of the junction differs, possibly owing to a read error. J is TRBJ2-3 and V is TRBV20-1; 8 bases map to TRBD1. The CDR3 contains 14 residues. Germline lookup yields CDR1 DFQATT and CDR2 SNEGSKA (reference sequence). CDR3 bases: TGCAGTGCCAGTGACAGGGGCCCCACAGACACGCAGTATTTT. Translation gives CSASDRGPTDTQYF.

The chain recombines TRBV13 with TRBJ2-1, with 9 bases fitting TRBD2. The J segment lost 4 bases and the V segment lost 5 bases, leaving 6 bases of the junction unmatched. Germline values: CDR1 PRHDT, CDR2 FYEKMQ (reference sequence). The CDR3 runs 15 residues. DNA for the CDR3: TGTGCCAGCAGCCCCGAGACTAGCGGATACAATGAGCAGTTCTTC. Protein sequence: CASSPETSGYNEQFF.

This clonotype turned up a few times. The chain employs TRBV20-1 and TRBJ1-6, with D maybe TRBD1 (5 bases). The germline V gene encodes CDR1 DFQATT and CDR2 SNEGSKA (reference sequence). The CDR3 covers 14 residues. V was clipped by 1 base and J by 7 bases, with 11 bases between them. The CDR3 DNA sequence: TGCAGTGCTAGAGTCTCGGGGCACAATTCACCCCTCCACTTT. Its translation: CSARVSGHNSPLHF.

The J gene is TRBJ1-5, the V gene TRBV3-1; D gene ambiguous. The germline V gene has CDR1 LGHDT and CDR2 YNNKEL (reference sequence). The CDR3 runs 14 residues. Trimming took off 4 bases at V and 2 bases at J, with 9 bases between the two ends. The CDR3 DNA reads as TGTGCCAGCAGCCCGGCGGGTGGCAATCAGCCCCAGCATTTT. Translated: CASSPAGGNQPQHF.

About this clonotype: The junction departs from germline at one end; a sequencing error may be responsible. The chain is built from TRBV20-1 and TRBJ2-3, with unresolved D. There are 13 residues in the CDR3. The germline CDR1 and CDR2 sequences are DFQATT and SNEGSKA (reference sequence). Here the CDR3 reads CSARVDGTDAQYF. In DNA form, the CDR3 reads TGCAGTGCTAGAGTTGACGGCACAGATGCGCAGTATTTT.

The genes are TRBV9 and TRBJ2-5, with D possibly being TRBD2 (6 bases). The end of the DNA aligns better with TRBJ2-7, so the J call may be wrong. CDR3 length: 14 residues. Per germline, CDR1 SGDLS and CDR2 YYNGEE. CDR3 residues: CASSVFAGPYEQYF. The CDR3 region has the DNA TGTGCCAGCAGCGTTTTCGCGGGACCCTACGAGCAGTACTTC.

This clonotype has a count of ten or more. The genes are TRBV5-6 and TRBJ2-5, with D possibly TRBD2 on 6 matching bases. The CDR3 contains 15 residues. CDR1 is SGHDT and CDR2 is YYEEEE in the germline V gene. V lost 0 bases and J lost 1, with 10 bases in between. For the CDR3, the DNA is TGTGCCAGCAGCTTGGCCGGGAGAGGCCAAGAGACCCAGTACTTC. Translation gives CASSLAGRGQETQYF. The full variable domain, in which reference TRBV5-6 and TRBJ2-5 provide the parts outside the CDR3, is DAGVTQSPTHLIKTRGQQVTLRCSPKSGHDTVSWYQQALGQGPQFIFQYYEEEERQRGNFPDRFSGHQFPNYSSELNVNALLLGDSALYLCASSLAGRGQETQYFGPGTRLLVL.

This clonotype was seen more than once but under ten times. The CDR3 DNA reads as TGTGCCAGCAGCTTAGAGCTCCTAGCAGCGAATGAGCAGTTCTTC. This codes for CASSLELLAANEQFF. J is TRBJ2-1 and V is TRBV7-2; possibly TRBD2 for D (5 bases). This CDR3 is built from 15 residues. V was clipped by 1 base and J by 7 bases, with 14 bases between them. The germline gives CDR1 SGHTA, CDR2 FQGNSA.

The chain couples TRBV7-9 to TRBJ2-1; a weak D match, TRBD1 (5 bases). Germline assignment: CDR1 SEHNR and CDR2 FQNEAQ (reference sequence). Trimming removed 5 bases at V and 0 bases at J, with 11 bases between. CDR3 length: 15 residues. The CDR3: CASSRDRTSYNEQFF. The CDR3 bases are TGTGCCAGCAGCCGCGACAGAACCTCCTACAATGAGCAGTTCTTC.